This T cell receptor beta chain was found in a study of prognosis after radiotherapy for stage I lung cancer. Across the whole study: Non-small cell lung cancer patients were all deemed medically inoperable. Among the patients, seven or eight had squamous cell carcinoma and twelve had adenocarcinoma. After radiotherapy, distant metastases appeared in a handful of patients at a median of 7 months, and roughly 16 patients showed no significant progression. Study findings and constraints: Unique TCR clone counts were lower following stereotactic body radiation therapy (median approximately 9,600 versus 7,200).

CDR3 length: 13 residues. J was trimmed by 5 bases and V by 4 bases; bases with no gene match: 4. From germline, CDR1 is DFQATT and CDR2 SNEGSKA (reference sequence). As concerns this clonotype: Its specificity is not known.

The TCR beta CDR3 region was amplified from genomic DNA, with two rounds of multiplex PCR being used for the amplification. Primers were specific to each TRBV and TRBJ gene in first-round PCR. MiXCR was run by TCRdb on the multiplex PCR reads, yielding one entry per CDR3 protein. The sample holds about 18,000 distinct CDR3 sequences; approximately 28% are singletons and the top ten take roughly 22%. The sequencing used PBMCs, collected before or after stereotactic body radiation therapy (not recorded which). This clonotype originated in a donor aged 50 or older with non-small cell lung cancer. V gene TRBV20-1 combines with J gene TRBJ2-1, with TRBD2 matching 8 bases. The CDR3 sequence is CSAMPTSDNEQFF. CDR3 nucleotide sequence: TGCAGTGCTATGCCGACTAGCGACAATGAGCAGTTCTTC.